These 12 T cell receptor beta chains share one sample of origin, sequenced in a study of low-dose radiotherapy and immunotherapy resistance in tumors. TRAV- and TRBV-specific primers primed first-strand cDNA, covering alpha and beta chains. The authors ran about 20 PCR cycles to amplify TCRs with a constant-region primer and V-primer adapter. MiXCR was run by TCRdb on the reads, yielding one entry per CDR3 protein. Among 85,000 to 95,000 distinct CDR3 sequences, more than 8.5% were seen once, and the ten largest hold around 0.98%. Documented time point: before trial treatment. The material was PBMCs, obtained before treatment. These receptor sequences come from a male donor with prostate cancer.

This clonotype was recorded many times. The J gene is TRBJ2-2, the V gene TRBV20-1; D is perhaps TRBD1 (6 bases). Trimming cost V 5 bases and J 2 bases, with 18 bases left between them. CDR1 and CDR2 (germline): DFQATT, SNEGSKA (reference sequence). The CDR3 runs to 16 residues. The CDR3 DNA reads as TGCAGTGCTTCTCAGGGACACGGAATTAACACCGGGGAGCTGTTTTTT. The encoded protein is CSASQGHGINTGELFF.

This clonotype was found many times. V is TRBV10-3 and J is TRBJ1-5, with D unresolved. This CDR3 has 13 residues. The germline gives CDR1 ENHRY, CDR2 SYGVKD. The V gene lost 3 bases and the J gene lost 4 bases, with 7 bases spanning the gap. The CDR3 nucleotides read TGTGCCATCAGTGACTACATGAATCAGCCCCAGCATTTT. This translates into CAISDYMNQPQHF.

Many counts were recorded for this clonotype. The chain combines TRBV18 with TRBJ2-7; the match to TRBD1 covers 10 bases. Unmatched junction bases numbered 5, after V lost 0 bases and J lost 0 bases. This CDR3 has 17 residues. The V gene's germline CDR1 is KGHSH and CDR2 LQKENI. The CDR3 DNA reads as TGTGCCAGCTCACCACCGACAGGGGGCGAAAACTCCTACGAGCAGTACTTC. Translated: CASSPPTGGENSYEQYF.

This clonotype was seen ten or more times. The CDR3: CASSSEDSFSYEQYF. The CDR3 bases are TGTGCCAGCTCATCAGAGGACAGCTTCTCCTACGAGCAGTACTTC. The chain joins TRBV18 to TRBJ2-7, with D possibly TRBD1 on 6 matching bases. From germline, CDR1 is KGHSH and CDR2 LQKENI. V was trimmed by 5 bases and J by 0 bases, leaving 14 bases between them. This CDR3 spans 15 amino acids. The entire variable domain, with the rest obtained from reference TRBV18 and TRBJ2-7, is as follows: NAGVMQNPRHLVRRRGQEARLRCSPMKGHSHVYWYRQLPEEGLKFMVYLQKENIIDESGMPKERFSAEFPKEGPSILRIQQVVRGDSAAYFCASSSEDSFSYEQYFGPGTRLTVT.

The sample holds many counts of this clonotype. This chain joins TRBV16 and TRBJ2-1, with a tentative D call TRBD2 (6 bases). Germline-derived CDR1 and CDR2 are KGHSY and FQNENV. V dropped 1 base and J dropped 6 bases, with 19 bases sitting between them. This CDR3 has 17 residues. CDR3 sequence (DNA): TGTGCCAGCAGCCAATATTCCTTGCGCAGGGAGGTCAATGAGCAGTTCTTC. This gives the protein CASSQYSLRREVNEQFF.

Remarks on this clonotype: This sequence is one base from a far larger clone and is likely a read error. This chain connects TRBV5-8 to TRBJ2-1, with 10 positions matching TRBD1. After removal of 3 bases from V and 7 bases from J, the junction contained 7 bases not matched to a gene. The V gene's germline CDR1 is SGHTS and CDR2 YDEGEE. This CDR3 has 15 residues. This CDR3 reads CASSWTGQGVNEQFF. As DNA, the CDR3 is TGTGCCAGCAGCTGGACAGGACAGGGGGTGAATGAGCAGTTCTTC.

The V and J genes are TRBV20-1 and TRBJ2-7, with D possibly matching TRBD1 (6 bases). Germline V gene sequence: CDR1 DFQATT, CDR2 SNEGSKA (reference sequence). The CDR3 is 11 residues long. V was cut by 6 bases and J by 5 bases, with 11 bases left in between. This CDR3 is CSAQQGNEQYF. The CDR3 bases are TGCAGTGCGCAACAGGGTAACGAGCAGTACTTC.

This clonotype was observed many times. The rearrangement links TRBV29-1 to TRBJ2-1; 10 positions match TRBD1. The germline CDR1 and CDR2 sequences are SQVTM and ANQGSEA. The V segment lost 7 bases and the J segment 0 bases; nucleotides outside the gene matches: 3. This CDR3 contains 14 residues. This CDR3 is CSGRQGASYNEQFF. CDR3 in DNA: TGCAGCGGCCGACAGGGGGCCTCCTACAATGAGCAGTTCTTC.

This clonotype was recorded many times. The genes are TRBV4-3 and TRBJ2-7; D is possibly TRBD1 or TRBD2 (5 bases each). This CDR3 spans 13 amino acids. Germline V gene sequence: CDR1 LGHNA, CDR2 YSLEER. V was trimmed by 3 bases and J by 4 bases, leaving 10 bases between them. The CDR3 DNA follows: TGCGCCAGCAGCCAGGGGGTTTCGTACGAGCAGTACTTC. Amino acid sequence: CASSQGVSYEQYF.

A few counts support this clonotype. A much larger clonotype is one base distant, so this may be a read error. This chain uses TRBV28 with TRBJ2-1; D unresolved. The CDR3 loop spans 15 amino acids. Germline loops: CDR1 MDHEN, CDR2 SYDVKM. Trimming pared 5 bases from V and 10 bases from J, leaving 21 bases between. The DNA of the CDR3 is TGTGCCAGCAGTACAGCATGGGAAGCCTCCTACGAGCAGTTCTTC. Residues: CASSTAWEASYEQFF. The full variable domain, completed using reference TRBV28 and TRBJ2-1, is DVKVTQSSRYLVKRTGEKVFLECVQDMDHENMFWYRQDPGLGLRLIYFSYDVKMKEKGDIPEGYSVSREKKERFSLILESASTNQTSMYLCASSTAWEASYEQFFGPGTRLTVL.

This clonotype was counted ten times or more. This chain joins TRBV6-2 or TRBV6-3 and TRBJ1-1; 7 bases align to TRBD1. The junction had 4 bases not matched to a gene; V was cut back by 5 bases and J by 4 bases. Per the germline V gene, CDR1 is MNHEY and CDR2 is SVGEGT. This CDR3 contains 13 residues. The CDR3 is CASSVQGFTEAFF. In DNA form, the CDR3 reads TGTGCCAGCAGTGTACAGGGGTTCACTGAAGCTTTCTTT.

Ten or more counts support this clonotype. The V call is TRBV27, the J call TRBJ2-7; 9 bases align to TRBD1. The V gene's germline CDR1 is MNHEY and CDR2 SMNVEV (reference sequence). The CDR3 covers 18 residues. V shed 6 bases, J shed 0 bases, and the junction held 15 bases outside the gene matches. CDR3 coding DNA: TGTGCCAGCAGGGCCGGGACAGGGCTTAAAATTAGCTCCTACGAGCAGTACTTC. Its protein product is CASRAGTGLKISSYEQYF.